This TCR beta chain was captured in a study of OX40 agonist ivuxolimab in advanced cancers. Study-level background: Three patients showed partial responses: one hepatocellular carcinoma and two cutaneous melanoma cases.

Here immunoSEQ multiplex PCR was the method, and the copy in TCRdb shows in-frame clones only, minus some. The profile shows approximately 99,000 clones, less than 95% of them singletons. Unmatched junction bases numbered 0, after V lost 6 bases and J lost 0 bases. The CDR3 loop spans 13 amino acids. Germline V lookup: CDR1 SGHRS, CDR2 YFSETQ. The chain has TRBV5-1 and TRBJ2-3; 8 bases are a match to TRBD2. The TCR sequence derives from an adult with an advanced solid tumor such as melanoma, head and neck, liver or kidney cancer. Sequencing used CD4+ or CD8+ T cells sorted from blood, obtained in a trial of the OX40 agonist ivuxolimab. DNA for the CDR3: TGCGCCAGCACTAGCGGGAGCACAGATACGCAGTATTTT. The encoded protein is CASTSGSTDTQYF.